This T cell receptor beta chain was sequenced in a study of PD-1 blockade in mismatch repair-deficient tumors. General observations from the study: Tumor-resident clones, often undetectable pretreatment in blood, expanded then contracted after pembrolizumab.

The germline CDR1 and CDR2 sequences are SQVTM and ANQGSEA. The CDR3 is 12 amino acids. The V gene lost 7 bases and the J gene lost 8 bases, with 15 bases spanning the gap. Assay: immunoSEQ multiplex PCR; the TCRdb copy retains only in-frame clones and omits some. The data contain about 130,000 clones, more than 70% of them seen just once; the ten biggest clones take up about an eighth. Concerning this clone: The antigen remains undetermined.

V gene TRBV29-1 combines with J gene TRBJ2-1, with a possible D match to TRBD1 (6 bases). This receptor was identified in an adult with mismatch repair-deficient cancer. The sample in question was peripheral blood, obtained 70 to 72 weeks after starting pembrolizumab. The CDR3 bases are TGCAGCGGCGTGACAGGTTCGGATGAGCAGTTCTTC. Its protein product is CSGVTGSDEQFF.